The T cell receptor beta chain described here comes from a study of Tregs in tolerant kidney transplant recipients. Study results and limitations: The small number of patients limits these findings pending further validation. Activated donor B cell expansion appeared to reveal the most relevant donor-specific TCRbeta repertoire.

Here immunoSEQ multiplex PCR was the method, and the copy in TCRdb shows in-frame clones only, minus some. The table records tens of thousands of clones, 98% of them present only once. Germline values: CDR1 SGHRS, CDR2 YFSETQ. Between the trimmed V and J ends, which lost 1 base and 1 base, there was a span of 10 bases. The CDR3 length is 15 residues. On this clone itself: The target antigen is unknown.

Sequences were derived from CD4+ T cells from blood, sampled before the transplant. The TCR was taken from a human donor who received a combined kidney and bone marrow transplant. The genes are TRBV5-1 and TRBJ2-3, with a tentative D call TRBD2 (5 bases). The DNA for the CDR3 is TGCGCCAGCAGCTTGAGGAGCGGAGGCACAGATACGCAGTATTTT. As protein: CASSLRSGGTDTQYF.